The 26 T cell receptor beta chains below all came from one sample that was sequenced in a study of neoadjuvant nivolumab and ipilimumab in lung cancer. Profiled with immunoSEQ multiplex PCR; TCRdb holds only in-frame clones, not every one. The data hold approximately 29,000 clones, with more than 80% observed a single time. The sample here was tumor tissue, taken after neoadjuvant nivolumab, alone or with ipilimumab, at or shortly before surgery. The receptors shown here come from an adult with non-small cell lung cancer.

The chain links TRBV5-1 to TRBJ2-7; the D gene could be TRBD1 or TRBD2 (5 bases each). The CDR3 totals 12 residues. Trimming shortened V by 5 bases and J by 3 bases, and 9 bases separated the two germline ends. The germline CDR1 and CDR2 sequences are SGHRS and YFSETQ. CDR3 sequence: CASSRDHYEQYF. In DNA, the CDR3 is TGCGCCAGCAGTAGGGACCACTACGAGCAGTACTTC.

This chain uses TRBV6-6 with TRBJ2-7; D gene uncertain. Trimming removed 0 bases at V and 3 bases at J, with 9 bases between. The length of the CDR3 is 14 residues. CDR1 is MNHNY, CDR2 SVGAGI, per germline (reference sequence). The CDR3 DNA reads TGTGCCAGCAGTTACTCCGCAGCGCACTACGAGCAGTACTTC. This encodes CASSYSAAHYEQYF.

The chain couples TRBV16 to TRBJ1-2; TRBD1 agrees at 8 bases. The germline CDR1 and CDR2 sequences are KGHSY and FQNENV. The CDR3 has 13 residues. V dropped 5 bases and J dropped 8; count of bases not matched to a gene: 7. The CDR3 spells CASSKGQGWGYTF. CDR3 bases: TGTGCCAGCAGCAAAGGACAGGGCTGGGGCTACACCTTC.

J is TRBJ2-1 and V is TRBV6-6, with a possible D match to TRBD2 (6 bases). Germline assignment: CDR1 MNHNY and CDR2 SVGAGI (reference sequence). The CDR3 consists of 14 residues. Trimming removed 10 bases at V and 0 bases at J, with 13 bases between. This CDR3 is CATAAGSSYNEQFF. CDR3 nucleotides: TGTGCCACGGCGGCGGGGAGCTCCTACAATGAGCAGTTCTTC.

A note on this clone: The sample carries other DNA sequences with the same CDR3. The chain is built from TRBV6-5 and TRBJ2-7; 12 nucleotides match TRBD2. The CDR3 runs to 16 residues. Trimming at V came to 0 bases and at J to 1 base, leaving 1 base not matched to a gene. Germline CDR1 and CDR2: MNHEY and SVGAGI. The DNA of the CDR3 is TGTGCCAGCAGTTACTCCGGACTAGCGGGATCCTACGAGCAGTACTTC. Protein product: CASSYSGLAGSYEQYF.

The chain combines TRBV28 with TRBJ1-2, with D possibly matching TRBD1 (6 bases). The germline gives CDR1 MDHEN, CDR2 SYDVKM. V lost 3 bases, J lost 2 bases, and 13 bases lay in between. This CDR3 spans 15 amino acids. The CDR3 here is CASSLTGPQNYGYTF. CDR3 bases: TGTGCCAGCAGTTTGACAGGACCTCAGAACTATGGCTACACCTTC.

This clone was picked up a small number of times. This chain links TRBV5-6 with TRBJ1-3; the D gene is possibly TRBD1 (5 bases). Germline V gene data show CDR1 as SGHDT and CDR2 as YYEEEE. V shed 6 bases and J shed 4 bases, with 17 bases lying between them. The CDR3 extends over 15 amino acids. CDR3 loop: CASTTFGTSGNTIYF. CDR3 sequence (DNA): TGTGCCAGCACCACCTTCGGGACCTCAGGAAACACCATATATTTT.

The V gene is TRBV7-3, the J gene TRBJ2-1; a possible D gene is TRBD2 (5 bases). The germline V gene encodes CDR1 SGHTA and CDR2 FQGTGA. The CDR3 runs 14 residues. Trimming pared 2 bases from V and 5 bases from J, leaving 10 bases between. This CDR3 is CASSLLWGDNEQFF. In nucleotides, the CDR3 is TGTGCCAGCAGCTTACTGTGGGGAGACAATGAGCAGTTCTTC.

The V call is TRBV2, the J call TRBJ1-5; possibly TRBD1 for D (5 bases). Per the germline V gene, CDR1 is SNHLY and CDR2 is FYNNEI. V lost 6 bases, J lost 6 bases, and 12 bases lay in between. The CDR3 has 13 amino acids. The CDR3: CASSEQDRQPQHF. In nucleotides, the CDR3 is TGTGCCAGCAGCGAACAGGATCGTCAGCCCCAGCATTTT.

This chain connects TRBV6-5 to TRBJ2-7; 9 positions match TRBD1. Trimming removed 2 bases from V and 6 bases from J; junction bases left unmatched: 11. This CDR3 has 16 amino acids. Per the germline V gene, CDR1 is MNHEY and CDR2 is SVGAGI. This CDR3 is CASSYGTGRGSGEQYF. In nucleotides, the CDR3 is TGTGCCAGCAGTTACGGGACAGGGAGAGGAAGCGGCGAGCAGTACTTC.

The chain carries TRBV19 and TRBJ1-5, with D possibly being TRBD1 (5 bases). The CDR3 contains 15 residues. From germline, CDR1 is LNHDA and CDR2 SQIVND (reference sequence). The V and J ends lost 7 bases and 2 bases respectively, with 15 bases between them. The CDR3 loop reads CASIPLGGGNQPQHF. The CDR3 nucleotides are TGTGCCAGTATCCCCCTGGGGGGAGGCAATCAGCCCCAGCATTTT.

The CDR3 spells CAWSGEGYPGNTIYF. For the CDR3, the DNA is TGTGCCTGGAGTGGAGAAGGGTACCCCGGAAACACCATATATTTT. This rearrangement joins TRBV30 to TRBJ1-3; D not certain. The CDR3 runs 15 residues. CDR1 and CDR2 from the germline V gene are GTSNPN and SVGIG (reference sequence). Trimming removed 1 base at V and 4 bases at J, with 14 bases between.

The chain is built from TRBV7-6 and TRBJ2-3; D unclear. V was trimmed by 2 bases and J by 0 bases, leaving 6 bases between them. The germline V gene has CDR1 SGHVS and CDR2 FNYEAQ. The CDR3 consists of 14 residues. The CDR3 DNA follows: TGTGCCAGCAGCTTAATGGGAAGCACAGATACGCAGTATTTT. Its protein product is CASSLMGSTDTQYF.

The sample holds one count of this clone. The chain couples TRBV19 to TRBJ2-6; 8 positions agree with TRBD1. The CDR3 is made up of 14 amino acids. V lost 6 bases, J lost 2 bases, and 0 bases stayed unmatched. Germline assignment: CDR1 LNHDA and CDR2 SQIVND (reference sequence). The chain's CDR3 is CASRDRAGANVLTF. The CDR3, as DNA: TGTGCCAGTAGGGACAGGGCTGGGGCCAACGTCCTGACTTTC.

The J gene is TRBJ1-2, the V gene TRBV20-1; 7 positions agree with TRBD1. Germline CDR1 is DFQATT and CDR2 is SNEGSKA (reference sequence). The junction had 3 bases not matched to a gene; V was cut back by 3 bases and J by 8 bases. The CDR3 is made up of 11 amino acids. The CDR3: CSASDRDGYTF. The CDR3 region has the DNA TGCAGTGCTAGTGACAGGGACGGCTACACCTTC.

In nucleotides, the CDR3 is TGTGCCAGCCAGGGACAGAACCTCTATGGCTACACCTTC. Residues: CASQGQNLYGYTF. The rearrangement joins TRBV19 to TRBJ1-2; 7 bases map to TRBD1. Germline lookup yields CDR1 LNHDA and CDR2 SQIVND (reference sequence). The CDR3 is 13 amino acids. The ends lost 9 bases at V and 4 bases at J; junction bases unmatched: 8.

The chain couples TRBV18 to TRBJ2-4; 8 bases fit TRBD1. The CDR3 is made up of 16 amino acids. V dropped 3 bases and J dropped 0; count of bases not matched to a gene: 4. Germline loops: CDR1 KGHSH, CDR2 LQKENI. Written as DNA, the CDR3 is TGTGCCAGCTCACCTCCAGGGGGCATAGCCAAAAACATTCAGTACTTC. Amino acids: CASSPPGGIAKNIQYF.

The chain couples TRBV5-4 to TRBJ2-7; D ambiguous. The V and J ends lost 2 bases and 6 bases respectively, with 6 bases between them. Germline V gene data show CDR1 as SGHNT and CDR2 as YYREEE (reference sequence). This CDR3 comprises 11 residues. The CDR3 DNA reads TGTGCCAGCAGCTTAGCCGGCGAGCAGTACTTC. Its protein is CASSLAGEQYF.

The chain employs TRBV30 and TRBJ1-6, with D tentatively TRBD1 (6 bases). The ends were cut back, 8 bases at V and 10 bases at J, with 15 bases in the middle. The CDR3 is 12 amino acids. CDR1 is GTSNPN and CDR2 is SVGIG in the germline V gene (reference sequence). The CDR3 is CARKTGNSPLHF. DNA for the CDR3: TGTGCCCGCAAGACAGGCAACTCACCCCTCCACTTT.

The V call is TRBV5-1, the J call TRBJ2-5; 10 nucleotides agree with TRBD2. Germline values: CDR1 SGHRS, CDR2 YFSETQ. The junction had 8 bases not matched to a gene; V was cut back by 4 bases and J by 5 bases. This CDR3 has 15 amino acids. The DNA for the CDR3 is TGCGCCAGCAGCGATCTAGCGGGAGAGTTGGAGACCCAGTACTTC. This gives the protein CASSDLAGELETQYF. Full variable domain (outside the CDR3, taken from reference TRBV5-1 and TRBJ2-5): KAGVTQTPRYLIKTRGQQVTLSCSPISGHRSVSWYQQTPGQGLQFLFEYFSETQRNKGNFPGRFSGRQFSNSRSEMNVSTLELGDSALYLCASSDLAGELETQYFGPGTRLLVL.

The rearrangement links TRBV18 to TRBJ2-2; no clear D gene. Trimming left V 4 bases short and J 10 bases short, with 7 bases between. The CDR3 is 11 residues long. Germline V gene sequence: CDR1 KGHSH, CDR2 LQKENI. The chain's CDR3 is CASSRAEELFF. The DNA of the CDR3 is TGTGCCAGCTCACGAGCAGAGGAGCTGTTTTTT.

This CDR3 reads CASSLGRFPGADSPLHF. The CDR3 DNA reads TGTGCCAGCAGCTTGGGTCGCTTTCCAGGGGCCGATTCACCCCTCCACTTT. This chain links TRBV5-5 with TRBJ1-6; maybe TRBD1 (6 bases). V was shortened by 0 bases and J by 8 bases, with 18 bases between the two germline ends. CDR1 and CDR2 (germline): SGHKS, YYEKEE (reference sequence). CDR3 length: 17 residues. The variable domain in full, with the rest retrieved from reference TRBV5-5 and TRBJ1-6, is DAGVTQSPTHLIKTRGQQVTLRCSPISGHKSVSWYQQVLGQGPQFIFQYYEKEERGRGNFPDRFSARQFPNYSSELNVNALLLGDSALYLCASSLGRFPGADSPLHFGNGTRLTVT.

The chain couples TRBV5-1 to TRBJ2-5; the match to TRBD1 covers 9 bases. The CDR3 runs to 13 residues. Trimming cost V 4 bases and J 5 bases; bases outside gene matches: 3. Germline lookup yields CDR1 SGHRS and CDR2 YFSETQ. CDR3 in amino acids: CASSRDRVETQYF. CDR3 DNA: TGCGCCAGCAGCAGGGACAGGGTGGAGACCCAGTACTTC.

V and J are TRBV6-5 and TRBJ1-1; 9 bases map to TRBD1. This CDR3 comprises 12 residues. Germline V gene sequence: CDR1 MNHEY, CDR2 SVGAGI. V was clipped by 8 bases and J by 4 bases; unmatched bases: 2. DNA for the CDR3: TGTGCCAGCGGGGACAGGGTCACTGAAGCTTTCTTT. This encodes CASGDRVTEAFF.

The V gene is TRBV6-5, the J gene TRBJ1-6; D remains unclear. The CDR3 covers 14 residues. V dropped 6 bases and J dropped 5 bases, with 11 bases sitting between them. CDR1 and CDR2 (germline): MNHEY, SVGAGI. CDR3 region: CASSPGMDNSPLHF. In DNA, the CDR3 is TGTGCCAGCAGCCCCGGGATGGATAATTCACCCCTCCACTTT.

The V gene is TRBV6-1, the J gene TRBJ1-5; TRBD1 aligns across 7 bases. CDR3 length: 14 residues. With 8 bases clipped from V and 7 bases from J, the junction kept 11 bases outside the gene matches. Germline assignment: CDR1 MNHNS and CDR2 SASEGT. The CDR3: CASLSRQGGQPQHF. CDR3 sequence (DNA): TGTGCCAGCCTCTCACGACAGGGAGGACAGCCCCAGCATTTT.